One sample yielded the 26 T cell receptor beta chains listed below, sequenced in a study of memory CD4+ T cells and cytomegalovirus serostatus. The sort gate was single viable CD3+CD4+CD8-CD45RO+ cells for memory CD4+ T cells. Libraries were prepared by immunoSEQ multiplex PCR; TCRdb keeps only in-frame clonotypes and omits some of them. The data hold around 40,000 clones, with roughly 78% observed a single time. Sequencing was done on a sample of memory CD4+ T cells from blood. The receptors here all came from an adult in good health and CMV-seronegative.

The chain employs TRBV7-2 and TRBJ2-2, with no clear D. V was shortened by 1 base and J by 1 base, with 4 bases between the two germline ends. The CDR3 contains 14 residues. Germline V gene sequence: CDR1 SGHTA, CDR2 FQGNSA. The CDR3 DNA follows: TGTGCCAGCAGCTTAGTCCAGAACACCGGGGAGCTGTTTTTT. This sequence encodes CASSLVQNTGELFF.

CDR3: CASSPGTGSWDTEAFF. CDR3 DNA sequence: TGTGCCAGCAGTCCCGGGACAGGGTCTTGGGACACTGAAGCTTTCTTT. This rearrangement joins TRBV27 to TRBJ1-1; 9 nucleotides agree with TRBD1. V was pared by 5 bases and J by 3 bases, with 10 bases of the junction left unmatched. The CDR3 covers 16 residues. CDR1 is MNHEY, CDR2 SMNVEV, per germline (reference sequence).

This rearrangement joins TRBV7-3 to TRBJ2-7; D is undetermined. V lost 3 bases to trimming and J lost 0 bases, with 12 bases between them. Germline assignment: CDR1 SGHTA and CDR2 FQGTGA. This CDR3 region has 15 residues. CDR3 loop: CASSFSPGNSYEQYF. The CDR3 nucleotides read TGTGCCAGCAGCTTCAGTCCCGGAAACTCCTACGAGCAGTACTTC.

This clone was picked up a small number of times. The rearrangement joins TRBV13 to TRBJ2-5, with 9 bases aligning to TRBD1. This CDR3 contains 15 residues. The germline gives CDR1 PRHDT, CDR2 FYEKMQ (reference sequence). The V segment lost 5 bases and the J segment 5 bases; nucleotides outside the gene matches: 9. This chain's CDR3 is CASSRGQGGGETQYF. The DNA for the CDR3 is TGTGCCAGCAGCCGGGGACAGGGTGGAGGGGAGACCCAGTACTTC.

This clone was seen a single time. This chain connects TRBV29-1 to TRBJ2-2, with TRBD1 identical over 8 bases. Looked up from germline, CDR1 is SQVTM and CDR2 is ANQGSEA. V dropped 3 bases and J dropped 7; count of bases not matched to a gene: 10. The CDR3 contains 15 residues. CDR3 sequence (DNA): TGCAGCGTTGATGGGCGGAGACAGGGGATCGGGGAGCTGTTTTTT. It translates to CSVDGRRQGIGELFF.

This clone was counted only a few times. The chain employs TRBV14 and TRBJ2-7; 7 nucleotides line up with TRBD2. The germline CDR1 and CDR2 sequences are SGHDN and FVKESK. The V and J ends lost 3 bases and 10 bases, in that order; junction bases with no gene match: 15. CDR3 length: 15 amino acids. In nucleotides, the CDR3 is TGTGCCAGCAGCCAGGTATCGGCGGGGGAGCTCGGTCAGTACTTC. Its translation is CASSQVSAGELGQYF.

The gene calls are TRBV2 and TRBJ1-5, with D possibly being TRBD1 (5 bases). Looked up from germline, CDR1 is SNHLY and CDR2 is FYNNEI. The V gene lost 4 bases and the J gene lost 1 base, with 5 bases spanning the gap. The CDR3 has 13 residues. The CDR3 reads CASSGDSNQPQHF. CDR3 nucleotides: TGTGCCAGCAGTGGGGACAGCAATCAGCCCCAGCATTTT.

This clone was counted a few times. This chain joins TRBV11-3 and TRBJ2-1; D is possibly TRBD1 (6 bases). Germline V gene data show CDR1 as SGHNT and CDR2 as YENEEA. Trimming removed 4 bases from V and 4 bases from J, with 11 bases in between. CDR3 length equals 14 residues. Here the CDR3 DNA reads TGTGCCAGCAGCTACACAGGGCATTACAATGAGCAGTTCTTC. Translating it yields CASSYTGHYNEQFF.

A few counts support this clone. The chain joins TRBV6-1 to TRBJ2-7; D may be TRBD1 (6 bases). Germline-derived CDR1 and CDR2 are MNHNS and SASEGT. V gave up 7 bases and J gave up 3 bases, with 16 bases separating them. The CDR3 spans 14 residues. The CDR3 loop reads CASKEEYRDYEQYF. The CDR3 region has the DNA TGTGCCAGCAAGGAAGAGTACAGGGACTACGAGCAGTACTTC.

The chain has TRBV9 and TRBJ2-7; D remains unclear. The germline V gene has CDR1 SGDLS and CDR2 YYNGEE. V shed 0 bases and J shed 6 bases, with 13 bases lying between them. The CDR3 has 14 amino acids. CDR3 region: CASSVAGWGGEQYF. The CDR3 nucleotides are TGTGCCAGCAGCGTAGCTGGTTGGGGTGGCGAGCAGTACTTC. Full variable domain (outside the CDR3, taken from reference TRBV9 and TRBJ2-7): DSGVTQTPKHLITATGQRVTLRCSPRSGDLSVYWYQQSLDQGLQFLIQYYNGEERAKGNILERFSAQQFPDLHSELNLSSLELGDSALYFCASSVAGWGGEQYFGPGTRLTVT.

J is TRBJ2-2 and V is TRBV5-1; TRBD1 agrees at 7 bases. The ends lost 0 bases at V and 1 base at J; junction bases unmatched: 3. The V gene's germline CDR1 is SGHRS and CDR2 YFSETQ. The CDR3 totals 16 residues. The CDR3 DNA is TGCGCCAGCAGCTTGGGGACAGGACAGAACACCGGGGAGCTGTTTTTT. Translating gives CASSLGTGQNTGELFF.

The chain is built from TRBV4-1 and TRBJ2-3; D possibly corresponds to TRBD2 (5 bases). Germline values: CDR1 MGHRA, CDR2 YSYEKL. With 6 bases removed from V and 1 base from J, the gap between germline ends came to 11 bases. This CDR3 spans 14 amino acids. The chain's CDR3 is CASRDSMRTDTQYF. The CDR3 coding sequence is TGCGCCAGCAGGGACTCGATGCGCACAGATACGCAGTATTTT.

CDR3 coding DNA: TGTGCCAGCAGACGGACAACCATGAACACTGAAGCTTTCTTT. Translated: CASRRTTMNTEAFF. This sequence joins TRBV2 and TRBJ1-1, with D perhaps TRBD1 (5 bases). The CDR3 totals 14 residues. With 6 bases removed from V and 0 bases from J, the gap between germline ends came to 11 bases. Germline V lookup: CDR1 SNHLY, CDR2 FYNNEI.

The J gene is TRBJ2-2, the V gene TRBV29-1; the D is unclear. The CDR3 spans 13 residues. In germline, CDR1 is SQVTM, CDR2 ANQGSEA. Trimming left V 0 bases short and J 1 base short, with 3 bases between. CDR3: CSVEDWNTGELFF. The CDR3 region has the DNA TGCAGCGTTGAAGATTGGAACACCGGGGAGCTGTTTTTT.

This clone rates as medium-sized (0.01 to 0.1%). The chain couples TRBV2 to TRBJ1-5, with D perhaps TRBD1 (6 bases). V lost 8 bases and J 7 bases, leaving 15 bases between the germline ends. The CDR3 runs to 13 residues. Germline CDR1 reads SNHLY; CDR2 reads FYNNEI. CDR3 coding DNA: TGTGCCAGCGGGATACAGGGAGGCCAGCCCCAGCATTTT. Translating it yields CASGIQGGQPQHF.

J is TRBJ1-6 and V is TRBV4-2; unclear D gene. Deletions cut 0 bases from V and 7 bases from J, with 4 bases between. The germline V gene encodes CDR1 LGHNA and CDR2 YNFKEQ. The CDR3 totals 13 residues. The CDR3 sequence: CASSQDLNSPLHF. The DNA of the CDR3 is TGTGCCAGCAGCCAAGACCTCAATTCACCCCTCCACTTT.

This chain connects TRBV5-5 to TRBJ1-2; the match to TRBD1 covers 11 bases. With V trimmed by 5 bases and J by 0 bases, 12 bases remained unmatched. This CDR3 comprises 18 residues. Germline CDR1 SGHKS, CDR2 YYEKEE (reference sequence). CDR3 region: CASSYGTGGGKSNYGYTF. In DNA, the CDR3 is TGTGCCAGCAGTTACGGGACAGGGGGTGGTAAATCTAACTATGGCTACACCTTC.

The chain combines TRBV2 with TRBJ1-5; D call uncertain. Trimming removed 4 bases from V and 5 bases from J, with 12 bases in between. The germline V gene has CDR1 SNHLY and CDR2 FYNNEI. This CDR3 region has 14 residues. The CDR3 here is CASSVGREDQPQHF. The CDR3 DNA follows: TGTGCCAGCAGTGTCGGGAGGGAAGATCAGCCCCAGCATTTT.

V is TRBV7-2 and J is TRBJ1-5; 8 nucleotides match TRBD1. The CDR3 extends over 17 amino acids. The trim removed 4 bases at V and 3 bases at J, leaving 11 bases unmatched. The germline V gene encodes CDR1 SGHTA and CDR2 FQGNSA. The CDR3, as DNA: TGTGCCAGCAGCTCCACAGGGGGGGGGTGGAACAATCAGCCCCAGCATTTT. It encodes CASSSTGGGWNNQPQHF.

This clone occurred a few times. This CDR3 reads CASTLRYGTEAFF. The CDR3 DNA reads TGTGCCAGCACCCTGAGGTACGGCACTGAAGCTTTCTTT. V and J are TRBV5-8 and TRBJ1-1; D unclear. Germline V gene sequence: CDR1 SGHTS, CDR2 YDEGEE. Trimming removed 6 bases from V and 4 bases from J, with 13 bases in between. The CDR3 contains 13 residues. Drawing the rest from reference TRBV5-8 and TRBJ1-1, the complete variable domain is EAGVTQSPTHLIKTRGQQATLRCSPISGHTSVYWYQQALGLGLQFLLWYDEGEERNRGNFPPRFSGRQFPNYSSELNVNALELEDSALYLCASTLRYGTEAFFGQGTRLTVV.

The chain combines TRBV7-2 with TRBJ2-6, with D possibly matching TRBD1 (5 bases). Trimming left V 5 bases short and J 1 base short, with 6 bases between. CDR3 length: 14 amino acids. Germline values: CDR1 SGHTA, CDR2 FQGNSA. DNA for the CDR3: TGTGCCAGCAGCCCAGGGTCTGGGGCCAACGTCCTGACTTTC. Residues: CASSPGSGANVLTF.

The chain recombines TRBV28 with TRBJ2-7; 12 bases map to TRBD1. Looked up from germline, CDR1 is MDHEN and CDR2 is SYDVKM. This CDR3 region has 14 residues. V dropped 5 bases and J dropped 3; count of bases not matched to a gene: 2. This CDR3 is CASSGTGGGYEQYF. Here the CDR3 DNA reads TGTGCCAGCAGTGGGACAGGGGGCGGCTACGAGCAGTACTTC.

The V gene is TRBV5-1, the J gene TRBJ2-5; TRBD1 matches 8 bases. J gave up 5 bases and V 4 bases, and 7 bases lay outside the gene matches. Looked up from germline, CDR1 is SGHRS and CDR2 is YFSETQ. The CDR3 has 14 amino acids. CDR3 bases: TGCGCCAGCAGCCCATTGACAGGGGACGAGACCCAGTACTTC. Its protein product is CASSPLTGDETQYF.

V usage is TRBV5-1 and J usage is TRBJ2-2; D is ambiguous. Germline V CDR1 and CDR2: SGHRS, YFSETQ. CDR3 length: 15 residues. The V end lost 0 bases, the J end lost 0 bases, and 6 bases lay between the germline ends. CDR3 protein: CASSLGYSNTGELFF. DNA for the CDR3: TGCGCCAGCAGCTTGGGTTATTCGAACACCGGGGAGCTGTTTTTT.

This chain connects TRBV7-2 to TRBJ1-2, with TRBD1 as a possible D gene (5 bases). The CDR3 spans 13 residues. Trimming removed 6 bases at V and 2 bases at J, with 10 bases between. Per the germline V gene, CDR1 is SGHTA and CDR2 is FQGNSA. CDR3 sequence reads: CASSPDKNYGYTF. DNA of the CDR3: TGTGCCAGCAGTCCGGACAAGAACTATGGCTACACCTTC. Complete variable domain (other parts from reference TRBV7-2 and TRBJ1-2): GAGVSQSPSNKVTEKGKDVELRCDPISGHTALYWYRQSLGQGLEFLIYFQGNSAPDKSGLPSDRFSAERTGGSVSTLTIQRTQQEDSAVYLCASSPDKNYGYTFGSGTRLTVV.

The rearrangement links TRBV6-6 to TRBJ1-1; tentative D call: TRBD1 (6 bases). Trimming took off 7 bases at V and 1 base at J, with 10 bases between the two ends. In germline, CDR1 is MNHNY, CDR2 SVGAGI (reference sequence). The CDR3 loop spans 13 amino acids. The DNA of the CDR3 is TGTGCCAGCAAGGCAGGGGAGAACACTGAAGCTTTCTTT. It codes for CASKAGENTEAFF.